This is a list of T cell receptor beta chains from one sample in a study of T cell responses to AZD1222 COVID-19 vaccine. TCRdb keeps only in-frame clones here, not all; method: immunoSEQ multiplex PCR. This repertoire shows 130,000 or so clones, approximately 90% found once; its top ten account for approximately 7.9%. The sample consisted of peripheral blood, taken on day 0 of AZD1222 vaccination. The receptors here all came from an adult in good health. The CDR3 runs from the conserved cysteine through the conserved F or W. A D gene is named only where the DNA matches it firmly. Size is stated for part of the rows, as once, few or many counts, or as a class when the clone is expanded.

CDR3: CASSLESPALDTQYF
DNA: TGTGCCAGCAGCTTGGAAAGTCCGGCACTCGATACGCAGTATTTT
size: .
V: TRBV5-5
D: .
J: TRBJ2-3

CDR3: CASRMGRAFF
DNA: TGTGCCAGCAGAATGGGCAGGGCTTTCTTT
size: .
V: TRBV28
D: .
J: TRBJ1-1

CDR3: CASSPQDSDEQFF
DNA: TGTGCCAGCTCACCCCAGGATAGCGATGAGCAGTTCTTC
size: .
V: TRBV18
D: .
J: TRBJ2-1

CDR3: CASSLYSEQRSNQPQHF
DNA: TGTGCCAGCAGCTTATACTCCGAGCAGAGGAGTAATCAGCCCCAGCATTTT
size: .
V: TRBV7-8
D: .
J: TRBJ1-5

CDR3: CASSQVRGSFGYNEQFF
DNA: TGTGCCAGCAGCCAAGTAAGGGGTAGCTTTGGGTACAATGAGCAGTTCTTC
size: .
V: TRBV3-1/TRBV3-2
D: .
J: TRBJ2-1

CDR3: CASSFGGTSSYEQYF
DNA: TGTGCCAGTAGTTTTGGGGGGACGAGCTCCTACGAGCAGTACTTC
size: .
V: TRBV19
D: .
J: TRBJ2-7

CDR3: CASSLFQGSGQNEQFF
DNA: TGCGCCAGCAGCTTGTTTCAGGGAAGCGGGCAGAATGAGCAGTTCTTC
size: .
V: TRBV5-1
D: .
J: TRBJ2-1

CDR3: CASSQGGSTDTQYF
DNA: TGTGCCAGCAGTCAAGGCGGTAGCACAGATACGCAGTATTTT
size: .
V: TRBV28
D: .
J: TRBJ2-3

CDR3: CASSTNTGELFF
DNA: TGTGCCAGTAGTACTAACACCGGGGAGCTGTTTTTT
size: once
V: TRBV19
D: .
J: TRBJ2-2

CDR3: CASSTGVAGNYEQYF
DNA: TGCGCCAGCAGCACCGGAGTAGCGGGGAACTACGAGCAGTACTTC
size: .
V: TRBV5-1
D: TRBD2
J: TRBJ2-7

CDR3: CASSLDGSGNTIYF
DNA: TGCGCCAGCAGCTTGGACGGCTCTGGAAACACCATATATTTT
size: once
V: TRBV5-1
D: .
J: TRBJ1-3

CDR3: CASSRLGTVNTEAFF
DNA: TGTGCCAGTTCCCGCCTAGGGACGGTGAACACTGAAGCTTTCTTT
size: .
V: TRBV27
D: .
J: TRBJ1-1

CDR3: CASSPRGSYTDTQYF
DNA: TGTGCCAGCAGCCCGAGGGGCAGCTACACAGATACGCAGTATTTT
size: .
V: TRBV5-5
D: .
J: TRBJ2-3

CDR3: CASSRQNAGTGELFF
DNA: TGTGCCAGCAGCCGTCAAAATGCGGGCACCGGGGAGCTGTTTTTT
size: .
V: TRBV11-2
D: .
J: TRBJ2-2

CDR3: CASRSYGSSYEQYF
DNA: TGTGCCAGCAGGAGCTACGGCAGCTCCTACGAGCAGTACTTC
size: .
V: TRBV5-5
D: .
J: TRBJ2-7